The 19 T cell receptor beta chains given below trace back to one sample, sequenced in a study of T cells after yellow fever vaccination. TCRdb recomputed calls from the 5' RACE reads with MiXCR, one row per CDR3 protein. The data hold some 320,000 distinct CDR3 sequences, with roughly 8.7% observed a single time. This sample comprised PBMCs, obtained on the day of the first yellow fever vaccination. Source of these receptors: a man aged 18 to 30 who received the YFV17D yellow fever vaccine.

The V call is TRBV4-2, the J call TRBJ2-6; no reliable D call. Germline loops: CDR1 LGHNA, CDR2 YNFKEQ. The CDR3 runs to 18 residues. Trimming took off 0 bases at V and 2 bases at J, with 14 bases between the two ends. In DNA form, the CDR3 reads TGTGCCAGCAGCCAAGAGATTTGGGCCTCGGCTGGGGCCAACGTCCTGACTTTC. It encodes CASSQEIWASAGANVLTF.

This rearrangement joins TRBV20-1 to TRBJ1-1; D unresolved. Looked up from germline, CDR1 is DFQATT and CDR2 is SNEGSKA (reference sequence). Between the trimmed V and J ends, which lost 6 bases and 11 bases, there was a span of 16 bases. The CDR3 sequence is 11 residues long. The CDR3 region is CSAPSDAVAFF. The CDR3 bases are TGCAGTGCGCCCAGTGATGCGGTGGCTTTCTTT.

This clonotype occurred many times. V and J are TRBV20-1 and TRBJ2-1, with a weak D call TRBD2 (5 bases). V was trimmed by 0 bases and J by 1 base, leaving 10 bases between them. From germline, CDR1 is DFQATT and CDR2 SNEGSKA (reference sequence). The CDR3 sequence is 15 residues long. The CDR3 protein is CSAREASISYNEQFF. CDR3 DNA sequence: TGCAGTGCTAGAGAGGCTAGCATATCCTACAATGAGCAGTTCTTC.

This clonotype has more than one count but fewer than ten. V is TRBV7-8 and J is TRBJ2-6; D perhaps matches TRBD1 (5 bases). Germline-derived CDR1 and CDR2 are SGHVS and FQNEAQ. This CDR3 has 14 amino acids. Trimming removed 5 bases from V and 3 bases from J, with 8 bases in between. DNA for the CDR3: TGTGCCAGCAGCCCAGGGTTTGGGGCCAACGTCCTGACTTTC. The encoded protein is CASSPGFGANVLTF.

CDR3 sequence: CASSLSASSSGELFF. The CDR3 DNA reads as TGCGCCAGCAGCTTGAGCGCTAGCTCGTCAGGGGAGCTGTTTTTT. The chain couples TRBV5-1 to TRBJ2-2, with D tentatively TRBD2 (5 bases). The CDR3 is 15 residues long. V gave up 1 base and J gave up 8 bases, with 15 bases separating them. Per germline, CDR1 SGHRS and CDR2 YFSETQ.

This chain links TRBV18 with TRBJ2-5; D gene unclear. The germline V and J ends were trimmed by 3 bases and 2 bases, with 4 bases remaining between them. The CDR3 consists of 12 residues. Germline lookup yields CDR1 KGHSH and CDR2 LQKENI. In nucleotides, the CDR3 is TGTGCCAGCTCACCGGAGCAAGAGACCCAGTACTTC. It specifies CASSPEQETQYF.

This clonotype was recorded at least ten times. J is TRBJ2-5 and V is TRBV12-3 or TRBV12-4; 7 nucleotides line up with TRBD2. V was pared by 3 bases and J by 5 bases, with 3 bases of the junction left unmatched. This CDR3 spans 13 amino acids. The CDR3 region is CASSFLGRETQYF. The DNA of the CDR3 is TGTGCCAGCAGTTTTCTCGGGAGGGAGACCCAGTACTTC.

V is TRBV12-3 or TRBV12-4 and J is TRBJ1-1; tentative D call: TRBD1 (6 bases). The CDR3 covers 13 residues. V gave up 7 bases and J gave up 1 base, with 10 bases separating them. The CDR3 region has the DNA TGTGCCAGCAACAGACAGGAGAACACTGAAGCTTTCTTT. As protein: CASNRQENTEAFF.

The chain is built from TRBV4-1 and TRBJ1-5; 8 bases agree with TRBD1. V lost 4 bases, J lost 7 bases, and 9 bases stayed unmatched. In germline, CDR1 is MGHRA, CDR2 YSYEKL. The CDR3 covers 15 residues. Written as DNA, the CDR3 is TGCGCCAGCAGCCTAACCCAGGGGGCTGGGCAGCCCCAGCATTTT. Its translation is CASSLTQGAGQPQHF.

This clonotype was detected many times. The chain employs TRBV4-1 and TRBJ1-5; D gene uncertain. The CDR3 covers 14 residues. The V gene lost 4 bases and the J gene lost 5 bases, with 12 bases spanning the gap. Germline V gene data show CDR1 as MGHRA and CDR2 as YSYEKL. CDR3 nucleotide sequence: TGCGCCAGCAGCCGTGGCGAAGGTTATCAGCCCCAGCATTTT. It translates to CASSRGEGYQPQHF.

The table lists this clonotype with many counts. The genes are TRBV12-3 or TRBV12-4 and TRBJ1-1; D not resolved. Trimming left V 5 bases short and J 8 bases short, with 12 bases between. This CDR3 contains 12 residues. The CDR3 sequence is CASSDTRSEAFF. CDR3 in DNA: TGTGCCAGCAGTGATACCAGGTCGGAAGCTTTCTTT.

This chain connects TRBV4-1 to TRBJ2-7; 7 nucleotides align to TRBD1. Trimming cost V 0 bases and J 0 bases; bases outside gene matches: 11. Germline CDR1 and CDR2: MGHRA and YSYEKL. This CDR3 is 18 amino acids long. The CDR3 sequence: CASSQEGPRQGVSYEQYV. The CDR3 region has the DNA TGCGCCAGCAGCCAAGAGGGTCCGAGGCAGGGGGTCTCCTACGAGCAGTACGTC.

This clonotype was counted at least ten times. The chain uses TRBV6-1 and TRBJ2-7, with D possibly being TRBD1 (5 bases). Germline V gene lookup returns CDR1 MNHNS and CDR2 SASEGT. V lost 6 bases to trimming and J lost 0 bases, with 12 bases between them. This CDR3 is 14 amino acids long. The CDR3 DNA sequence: TGTGCCAGCAGCACGGACATTCCCTCCTACGAGCAGTACTTC. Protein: CASSTDIPSYEQYF.

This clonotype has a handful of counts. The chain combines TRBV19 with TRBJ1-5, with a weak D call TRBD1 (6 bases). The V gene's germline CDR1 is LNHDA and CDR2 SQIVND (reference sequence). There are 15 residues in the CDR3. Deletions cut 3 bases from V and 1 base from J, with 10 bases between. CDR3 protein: CASSIGTGSNQPQHF. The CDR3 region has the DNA TGTGCCAGTAGTATTGGAACAGGGAGCAATCAGCCCCAGCATTTT.

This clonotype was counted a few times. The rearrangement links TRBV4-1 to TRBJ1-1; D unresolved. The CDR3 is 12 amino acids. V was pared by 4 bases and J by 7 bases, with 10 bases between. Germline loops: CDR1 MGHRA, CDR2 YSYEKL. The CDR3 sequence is CASSRGKNEAFF. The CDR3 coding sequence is TGCGCCAGCAGCCGTGGGAAGAATGAAGCTTTCTTT.

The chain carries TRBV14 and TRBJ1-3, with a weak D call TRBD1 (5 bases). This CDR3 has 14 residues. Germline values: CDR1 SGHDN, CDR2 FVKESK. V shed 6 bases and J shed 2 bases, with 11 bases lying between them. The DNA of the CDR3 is TGTGCCAGCAGACAGGTCGGGACTGGAAACACCATATATTTT. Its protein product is CASRQVGTGNTIYF.

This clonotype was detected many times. The CDR3 region is CASSLSRDNEQFF. The CDR3 bases are TGCGCCAGCAGCTTGAGTAGGGACAATGAGCAGTTCTTC. V and J are TRBV5-1 and TRBJ2-1; no firm D call. This CDR3 is built from 13 residues. Germline CDR1 reads SGHRS; CDR2 reads YFSETQ. Trimming took off 1 base at V and 5 bases at J, with 7 bases between the two ends. The whole variable domain, filled in from reference TRBV5-1 and TRBJ2-1, reads KAGVTQTPRYLIKTRGQQVTLSCSPISGHRSVSWYQQTPGQGLQFLFEYFSETQRNKGNFPGRFSGRQFSNSRSEMNVSTLELGDSALYLCASSLSRDNEQFFGPGTRLTVL.

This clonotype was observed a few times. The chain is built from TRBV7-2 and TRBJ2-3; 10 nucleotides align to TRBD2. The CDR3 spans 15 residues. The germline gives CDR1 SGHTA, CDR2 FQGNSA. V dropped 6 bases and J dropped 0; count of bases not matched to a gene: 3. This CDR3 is CASRRLAGSTDTQYF. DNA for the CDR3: TGTGCCAGCAGACGACTAGCGGGTAGCACAGATACGCAGTATTTT.

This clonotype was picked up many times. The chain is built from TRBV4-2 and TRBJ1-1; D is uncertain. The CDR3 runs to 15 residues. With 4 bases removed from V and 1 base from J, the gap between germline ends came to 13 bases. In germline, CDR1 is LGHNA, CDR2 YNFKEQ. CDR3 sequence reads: CASSREGSANTEAFF. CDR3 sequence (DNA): TGTGCCAGCAGCCGGGAGGGTAGCGCGAACACTGAAGCTTTCTTT.